These 8 T cell receptor beta chains were all obtained from the same sample, sequenced in a study of Graves' ophthalmopathy and Graves' hyperthyroidism. For repertoire sequencing, the TCR beta CDR3 regions were amplified from RNA transcripts. HTBI primers primed a first-round RT-PCR, and a second-round multiplex PCR followed. Each CDR3 protein gets one entry after TCRdb re-called the multiplex PCR reads with MiXCR. The sample has over a million distinct CDR3 sequences, about two fifths seen once. Sequencing was done on a sample of peripheral blood or thyroid tissue (not recorded which). These receptors were taken from an adult man with Graves' hyperthyroidism.

The chain carries TRBV4-3 and TRBJ2-7, with 7 bases matching TRBD1. The germline V gene encodes CDR1 LGHNA and CDR2 YSLEER. The length of the CDR3 is 15 residues. The V and J ends lost 2 bases and 0 bases, in that order; junction bases with no gene match: 4. DNA of the CDR3: TGCGCCAGCAGCCAAACATGGGACAGCTCCTACGAGCAGTACTTC. Protein sequence: CASSQTWDSSYEQYF.

This clonotype was counted ten times or more. The chain recombines TRBV20-1 with TRBJ1-2; the match to TRBD1 covers 7 bases. Germline-derived CDR1 and CDR2 are DFQATT and SNEGSKA (reference sequence). There are 14 residues in the CDR3. V lost 0 bases and J lost 4; bases outside the gene matches: 5. The CDR3 reads CSAREYRGSYGYTF. The CDR3 coding sequence is TGCAGTGCTAGAGAATACAGGGGATCCTATGGCTACACCTTC.

The chain links TRBV6-5 to TRBJ1-4; D possibly corresponds to TRBD1 (6 bases). Trimming stripped 5 bases from V and 4 bases from J, with 17 bases between. This CDR3 has 16 residues. Germline V gene lookup returns CDR1 MNHEY and CDR2 SVGAGI. The CDR3 is CASSIHRDKGNEKLFF. CDR3 DNA sequence: TGTGCCAGCAGTATTCACCGGGACAAGGGTAATGAAAAACTGTTTTTT.

Turning to this clonotype: This clone may be a read error of a much larger clone one base away. A read error is likely, as this CDR3 ends without the conserved phenylalanine or tryptophan. The CDR3 DNA reads as TGTGCCAGCAGTAAGGACAGGGGGCTTAGTAGCTACACCCTC. This translates into CASSKDRGLSSYTL. V gene TRBV6-5 combines with J gene TRBJ1-2, with 11 bases that match TRBD1. From germline, CDR1 is MNHEY and CDR2 SVGAGI. The CDR3 length is 14 residues. V was clipped by 5 bases and J by 9 bases; unmatched bases: 8.

This clonotype was recorded many times. The chain links TRBV5-6 to TRBJ2-7, with 7 bases lining up with TRBD2. V shed 0 bases, J shed 5 bases, and the junction held 5 bases outside the gene matches. From germline, CDR1 is SGHDT and CDR2 YYEEEE. CDR3 size: 14 residues. The CDR3 DNA follows: TGTGCCAGCAGCTTGGTACCCGGGGGGAACGAGCAGTACTTC. Its translation is CASSLVPGGNEQYF.

The V and J genes are TRBV10-3 and TRBJ1-4, with 8 bases that match TRBD1. The V and J ends lost 4 bases and 8 bases, in that order; junction bases with no gene match: 6. CDR1 ENHRY and CDR2 SYGVKD come from the germline V gene. This CDR3 spans 14 amino acids. This CDR3 is CAISAAGGEEKLFF. The CDR3, as DNA: TGTGCCATCAGTGCAGCAGGGGGCGAGGAAAAACTGTTTTTT.

This clonotype has a handful of counts. The V and J genes are TRBV30 and TRBJ2-7, with TRBD1 as a possible D gene (6 bases). Per germline, CDR1 GTSNPN and CDR2 SVGIG (reference sequence). The CDR3 consists of 13 residues. V lost 6 bases and J lost 3, with 15 bases in between. CDR3 sequence (DNA): TGTGCCTGCGCACGGGACACCAACTACGAGCAGTACTTC. Its protein product is CACARDTNYEQYF.

The CDR3 DNA follows: TGTGCCACCAGTGATTGGACAGGGGCCTACGAGCAGTACTTC. This translates into CATSDWTGAYEQYF. V and J are TRBV24-1 and TRBJ2-7, with 9 bases matching TRBD1. This CDR3 comprises 14 residues. Unmatched junction bases numbered 0, after V lost 2 bases and J lost 2 bases. Germline V gives CDR1 KGHDR, CDR2 SFDVKD.